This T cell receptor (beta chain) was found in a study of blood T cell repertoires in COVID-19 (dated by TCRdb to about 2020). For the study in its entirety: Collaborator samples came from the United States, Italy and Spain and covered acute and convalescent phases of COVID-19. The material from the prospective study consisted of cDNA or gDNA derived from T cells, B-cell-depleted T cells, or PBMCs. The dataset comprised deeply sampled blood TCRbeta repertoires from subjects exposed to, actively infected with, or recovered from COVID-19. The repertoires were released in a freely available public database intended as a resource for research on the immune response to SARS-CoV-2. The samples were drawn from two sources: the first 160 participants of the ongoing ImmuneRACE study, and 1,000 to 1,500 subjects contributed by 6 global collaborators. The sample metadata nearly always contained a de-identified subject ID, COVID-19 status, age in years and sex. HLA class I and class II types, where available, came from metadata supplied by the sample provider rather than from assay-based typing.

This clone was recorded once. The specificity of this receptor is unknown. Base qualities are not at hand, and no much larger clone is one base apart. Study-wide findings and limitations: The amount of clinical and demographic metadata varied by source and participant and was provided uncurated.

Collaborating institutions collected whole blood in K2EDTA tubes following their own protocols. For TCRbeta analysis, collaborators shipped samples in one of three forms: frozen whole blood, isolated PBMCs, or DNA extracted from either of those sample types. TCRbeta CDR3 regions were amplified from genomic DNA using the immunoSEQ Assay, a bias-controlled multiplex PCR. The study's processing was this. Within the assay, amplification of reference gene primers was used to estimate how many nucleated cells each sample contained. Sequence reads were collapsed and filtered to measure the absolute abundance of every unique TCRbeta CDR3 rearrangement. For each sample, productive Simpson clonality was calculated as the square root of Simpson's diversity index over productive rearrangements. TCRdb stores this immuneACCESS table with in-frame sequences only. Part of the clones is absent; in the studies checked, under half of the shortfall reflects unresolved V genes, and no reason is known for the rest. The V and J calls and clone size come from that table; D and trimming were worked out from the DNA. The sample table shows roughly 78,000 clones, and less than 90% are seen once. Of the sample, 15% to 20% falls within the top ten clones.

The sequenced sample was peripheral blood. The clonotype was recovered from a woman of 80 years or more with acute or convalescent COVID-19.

The sequenced DNA: TGTGCCAGCAGCCAAGGGGGGGTTGGAAACACCATATATTTT. Its translation is CASSQGGVGNTIYF. Recombination connected TRBV9 to TRBJ1-3; TRBD1 might be the D gene, on 6 matching bases. Between the V and J ends, shortened by 4 bases and 3 bases respectively, the junction contains 11 bases. The germline V gene supplies CDR1 SGDLS and CDR2 YYNGEE. The CDR3 starts with the cysteine, ends with the phenylalanine, and has 14 residues. Of the read, only the CDR3 DNA is kept; its 42 bases are in frame from base 1.